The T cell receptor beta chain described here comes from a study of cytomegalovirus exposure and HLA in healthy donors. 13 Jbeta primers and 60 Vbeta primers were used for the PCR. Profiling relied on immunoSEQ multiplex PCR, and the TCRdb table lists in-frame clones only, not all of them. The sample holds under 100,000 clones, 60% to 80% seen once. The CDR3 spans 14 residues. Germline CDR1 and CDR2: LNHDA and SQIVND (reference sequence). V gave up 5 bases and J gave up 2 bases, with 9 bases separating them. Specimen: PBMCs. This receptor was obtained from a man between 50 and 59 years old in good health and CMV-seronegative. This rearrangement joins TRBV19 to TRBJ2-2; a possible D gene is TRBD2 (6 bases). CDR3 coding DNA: TGTGCCAGTAGTCGCGGGGACAACACCGGGGAGCTGTTTTTT. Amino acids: CASSRGDNTGELFF.